The rows below give T cell receptor beta chains drawn from one sample of a study of blood T cell repertoires in COVID-19. This table comes from immunoSEQ multiplex PCR, and its TCRdb copy is limited to in-frame clones, with some not included. The sample records about 230,000 clones, roughly nine tenths being singletons. Sequencing was carried out using PBMCs or T cells enriched from blood (not recorded which). All receptors derive from a woman in her twenties or thirties with acute COVID-19. CDR3s include the opening cysteine and the closing phenylalanine or tryptophan. A D gene is named only where the DNA matches it firmly. Clone size is not always given. Where it is, it says once, few, many or a class for expanded clones.

D gene: -
clone size: -
V gene: TRBV18
J gene: TRBJ1-1
CDR3 protein: CASSPSTANTEAFF
CDR3 DNA: TGTGCCAGCTCACCATCCACAGCCAACACTGAAGCTTTCTTT

D gene: -
clone size: once
V gene: TRBV3-1/TRBV3-2
J gene: TRBJ1-1
CDR3 protein: CASSPGGGNTEAFF
CDR3 DNA: TGTGCCAGCAGCCCGGGAGGGGGAAACACTGAAGCTTTCTTT

D gene: TRBD2
clone size: -
V gene: TRBV19
J gene: TRBJ2-5
CDR3 protein: CASTWTSGGSQETQYF
CDR3 DNA: TGTGCCAGTACTTGGACTAGCGGGGGGTCTCAAGAGACCCAGTACTTC

D gene: -
clone size: -
V gene: TRBV7-8
J gene: TRBJ1-2
CDR3 protein: CASSLAENYYGYTF
CDR3 DNA: TGTGCCAGCAGCTTAGCTGAAAACTACTATGGCTACACCTTC

D gene: TRBD1
clone size: -
V gene: TRBV7-2
J gene: TRBJ2-2
CDR3 protein: CASSLNQGAAGELFF
CDR3 DNA: TGTGCCAGCAGCTTAAACCAGGGGGCCGCCGGGGAGCTGTTTTTT

D gene: -
clone size: -
V gene: TRBV10-3
J gene: TRBJ2-7
CDR3 protein: CAISAGNEQYF
CDR3 DNA: TGTGCCATCAGTGCAGGGAACGAGCAGTACTTC

D gene: -
clone size: -
V gene: TRBV4-1
J gene: TRBJ1-6
CDR3 protein: CASSQEGATGNSPLHF
CDR3 DNA: TGCGCCAGCAGCCAAGAGGGCGCTACGGGGAATTCACCCCTCCACTTT

D gene: TRBD2
clone size: -
V gene: TRBV11-2
J gene: TRBJ2-5
CDR3 protein: CASSSGTSGEQETQYF
CDR3 DNA: TGTGCCAGCAGCTCCGGGACTAGCGGAGAACAAGAGACCCAGTACTTC

D gene: TRBD1
clone size: -
V gene: TRBV19
J gene: TRBJ2-7
CDR3 protein: CATSQGASSYEQYF
CDR3 DNA: TGTGCCACTTCACAGGGGGCGAGCTCCTACGAGCAGTACTTC

D gene: TRBD2
clone size: -
V gene: TRBV5-1
J gene: TRBJ2-5
CDR3 protein: CASSLSTSGGAGQETQYF
CDR3 DNA: TGCGCCAGCAGCTTGTCTACTAGCGGGGGGGCGGGTCAAGAGACCCAGTACTTC

D gene: TRBD1
clone size: many
V gene: TRBV27
J gene: TRBJ1-1
CDR3 protein: CASSPYRGRAEAFF
CDR3 DNA: TGTGCCAGCAGTCCGTACAGGGGTAGAGCTGAAGCTTTCTTT

D gene: -
clone size: -
V gene: TRBV2
J gene: TRBJ2-7
CDR3 protein: CASSEGRETEQYF
CDR3 DNA: TGTGCCAGCAGTGAGGGCAGGGAAACCGAGCAGTACTTC

D gene: TRBD1
clone size: -
V gene: TRBV30
J gene: TRBJ1-2
CDR3 protein: CAWSARGQGVSGYTF
CDR3 DNA: TGTGCCTGGAGTGCTCGGGGACAGGGGGTGTCTGGCTACACCTTC

D gene: -
clone size: -
V gene: TRBV3-1/TRBV3-2
J gene: TRBJ2-3
CDR3 protein: CASSLTNGWLPDTQYF
CDR3 DNA: TGTGCCAGCAGCCTTACTAACGGGTGGCTCCCAGATACGCAGTATTTT

D gene: -
clone size: -
V gene: TRBV18
J gene: TRBJ1-1
CDR3 protein: CASSRRQDGNTEAFF
CDR3 DNA: TGTGCCAGCTCACGACGACAGGACGGGAACACTGAAGCTTTCTTT

D gene: -
clone size: -
V gene: TRBV15
J gene: TRBJ2-7
CDR3 protein: CATSSRDTYPEQYF
CDR3 DNA: TGTGCCACCAGCTCCCGGGACACCTACCCGGAGCAGTACTTC

D gene: TRBD1
clone size: -
V gene: TRBV11-2
J gene: TRBJ2-1
CDR3 protein: CASSEWTGHNEQFF
CDR3 DNA: TGTGCCAGCAGCGAGTGGACAGGACACAATGAGCAGTTCTTC

D gene: TRBD1
clone size: -
V gene: TRBV13
J gene: TRBJ1-2
CDR3 protein: CASSYSGQGGYGYTF
CDR3 DNA: TGTGCCAGCAGCTATTCCGGACAGGGAGGCTATGGCTACACCTTC

D gene: -
clone size: -
V gene: TRBV28
J gene: TRBJ2-2
CDR3 protein: CASSLRGTGELFF
CDR3 DNA: TGTGCCAGCAGTTTACGGGGAACCGGGGAGCTGTTTTTT

D gene: -
clone size: once
V gene: TRBV10-3
J gene: TRBJ1-6
CDR3 protein: CAISDLYSPLHF
CDR3 DNA: TGTGCCATCAGTGACTTATATTCACCCCTCCACTTT

D gene: -
clone size: -
V gene: TRBV9
J gene: TRBJ1-1
CDR3 protein: CASSATSGQTNTEAFF
CDR3 DNA: TGTGCCAGCAGCGCGACCTCCGGACAGACTAACACTGAAGCTTTCTTT

D gene: TRBD1
clone size: -
V gene: TRBV24-1
J gene: TRBJ1-1
CDR3 protein: CATSDGKRGRESTEAFF
CDR3 DNA: TGTGCCACCAGTGACGGGAAGAGGGGGCGCGAGAGCACTGAAGCTTTCTTT

D gene: -
clone size: -
V gene: TRBV28
J gene: TRBJ1-1
CDR3 protein: CASSLSVQGRGTEAFF
CDR3 DNA: TGTGCCAGCAGTTTATCGGTCCAGGGGAGAGGGACTGAAGCTTTCTTT

D gene: -
clone size: -
V gene: TRBV2
J gene: TRBJ2-7
CDR3 protein: CARGLYPHEQYF
CDR3 DNA: TGTGCCAGGGGACTCTATCCCCACGAGCAGTACTTC

D gene: TRBD1
clone size: -
V gene: TRBV7-3
J gene: TRBJ2-7
CDR3 protein: CASSWTGGPSYEQYF
CDR3 DNA: TGTGCCAGCAGCTGGACAGGGGGGCCCTCCTACGAGCAGTACTTC

D gene: TRBD1
clone size: -
V gene: TRBV30
J gene: TRBJ1-2
CDR3 protein: CAWRTTGGYGYTF
CDR3 DNA: TGTGCCTGGAGGACTACAGGGGGCTATGGCTACACCTTC

D gene: TRBD1
clone size: few
V gene: TRBV28
J gene: TRBJ1-5
CDR3 protein: CASSFYRGFGQPQHF
CDR3 DNA: TGTGCCAGCAGTTTTTACAGGGGCTTCGGTCAGCCCCAGCATTTT

D gene: -
clone size: -
V gene: TRBV12-3/TRBV12-4
J gene: TRBJ1-1
CDR3 protein: CASSLNGNTEAFF
CDR3 DNA: TGTGCCAGCAGTTTGAACGGGAACACTGAAGCTTTCTTT

D gene: TRBD1
clone size: -
V gene: TRBV18
J gene: TRBJ2-1
CDR3 protein: CASNGQGYNEQFF
CDR3 DNA: TGTGCCAGCAATGGACAGGGGTACAATGAGCAGTTCTTC

D gene: TRBD2
clone size: -
V gene: TRBV10-3
J gene: TRBJ2-3
CDR3 protein: CAIRTGTRSTDTQYF
CDR3 DNA: TGTGCCATCAGGACCGGGACTAGAAGCACAGATACGCAGTATTTT

D gene: TRBD1
clone size: -
V gene: TRBV4-1
J gene: TRBJ1-4
CDR3 protein: CASSQDTGGNEKLFF
CDR3 DNA: TGCGCCAGCAGCCAAGATACAGGGGGAAATGAAAAACTGTTTTTT

D gene: TRBD1
clone size: -
V gene: TRBV28
J gene: TRBJ2-1
CDR3 protein: CASYQRGPYNEQFF
CDR3 DNA: TGTGCCAGCTATCAGAGGGGGCCTTACAATGAGCAGTTCTTC

D gene: TRBD1
clone size: -
V gene: TRBV19
J gene: TRBJ1-1
CDR3 protein: CASSIWTGSTEAFF
CDR3 DNA: TGTGCCAGTAGTATCTGGACAGGGAGCACTGAAGCTTTCTTT

D gene: -
clone size: -
V gene: TRBV4-3
J gene: TRBJ2-7
CDR3 protein: CASTPPPYEQYF
CDR3 DNA: TGCGCCAGCACTCCCCCCCCCTACGAGCAGTACTTC

D gene: TRBD1
clone size: -
V gene: TRBV9
J gene: TRBJ1-2
CDR3 protein: CASSGRDRFGDGYTF
CDR3 DNA: TGTGCCAGCAGCGGACGGGACAGGTTCGGGGATGGCTACACCTTC

D gene: -
clone size: -
V gene: TRBV28
J gene: TRBJ1-2
CDR3 protein: CATADGEGYGYTF
CDR3 DNA: TGTGCCACGGCCGACGGTGAGGGATATGGCTACACCTTC

D gene: -
clone size: -
V gene: TRBV7-9
J gene: TRBJ2-7
CDR3 protein: CASSSSDRQGLYEQYF
CDR3 DNA: TGTGCCAGCAGCTCCTCGGACAGACAGGGACTCTACGAGCAGTACTTC

D gene: -
clone size: few
V gene: TRBV2
J gene: TRBJ1-2
CDR3 protein: CASSFSPDSNYGYTF
CDR3 DNA: TGTGCCAGCAGCTTCTCTCCGGACAGCAACTATGGCTACACCTTC